These 5 T cell receptor beta chains were all obtained from the same sample, sequenced in a study of blood T cell repertoires in COVID-19. Profiled with immunoSEQ multiplex PCR; TCRdb holds only in-frame clones, not every one. This sample has under 130,000 clones, with 85% to 90% found just once. The sample taken for sequencing was peripheral blood. These receptors were taken from a woman older than 75 with acute or convalescent COVID-19.

The chain has TRBV19 and TRBJ1-5; a weak D match, TRBD1 (5 bases). Looked up from germline, CDR1 is LNHDA and CDR2 is SQIVND (reference sequence). Between the trimmed V and J ends, which lost 8 bases and 1 base, there was a span of 9 bases. The CDR3 is made up of 13 amino acids. The CDR3 nucleotides read TGTGCCAGTGCAGGGATAAGCAATCAGCCCCAGCATTTT. Translating it yields CASAGISNQPQHF.

Concerning this clone: Other nucleotide sequences in the sample specify the same CDR3. This sequence joins TRBV12-3 or TRBV12-4 and TRBJ2-7; 10 bases are a match to TRBD1. Trimming removed 6 bases from V and 4 bases from J; junction bases left unmatched: 3. The CDR3 loop spans 13 amino acids. CDR3 coding DNA: TGTGCCAGCAGCCGGGACAGGGGTTACGAGCAGTACTTC. Translated: CASSRDRGYEQYF.

The genes are TRBV15 and TRBJ1-2, with D possibly being TRBD1 (6 bases). The CDR3 is made up of 14 amino acids. V was cut by 5 bases and J by 4 bases, with 14 bases left in between. Germline CDR1 and CDR2: LNHNV and YYDKDF (reference sequence). The CDR3: CATSRGGGFYGYTF. CDR3 coding DNA: TGTGCCACCAGCCGGGGCGGGGGCTTCTATGGCTACACCTTC.

V and J are TRBV7-8 and TRBJ2-1, with D possibly TRBD2 on 5 matching bases. The CDR3 has 16 residues. Germline lookup yields CDR1 SGHVS and CDR2 FQNEAQ. V dropped 1 base and J dropped 0 bases, with 10 bases sitting between them. The CDR3 here is CASSLDSGSSYNEQFF. Here the CDR3 DNA reads TGTGCCAGCAGCTTAGACTCGGGGAGCTCCTACAATGAGCAGTTCTTC.

This clone was seen a few times. The chain couples TRBV7-2 to TRBJ1-6; 8 bases map to TRBD1. With V trimmed by 5 bases and J by 4 bases, 1 base remained unmatched. Looked up from germline, CDR1 is SGHTA and CDR2 is FQGNSA. This CDR3 region has 14 residues. The CDR3: CASSGQGYNSPLHF. CDR3 bases: TGTGCCAGCAGCGGACAGGGATATAATTCACCCCTCCACTTT.